A single sample is the source of the 29 T cell receptor beta chains below, sequenced in a study of CD8+ T cells in alopecia areata. Extraction and reverse transcription of RNA yielded cDNA as the sequencing template. Data came from immunoSEQ multiplex PCR; TCRdb stores just in-frame clones and leaves some out. The data contain over 150,000 clones, approximately 60% of them singletons. Treatment given: oral pan-JAK inhibitor, 5-10 mg twice daily. Source: CD4+ T cells sorted from blood, taken at week 4, from a patient treated with tofacitinib. The receptor source for this set is a human donor with alopecia areata.

This clone was observed a handful of times. The chain is built from TRBV29-1 and TRBJ2-5; D gene ambiguous. Germline V gene data show CDR1 as SQVTM and CDR2 as ANQGSEA. CDR3 size: 12 residues. Deletions cut 4 bases from V and 2 bases from J, with 8 bases between. CDR3: CSVGSGQETQYF. CDR3 nucleotide sequence: TGCAGCGTTGGGTCAGGTCAAGAGACCCAGTACTTC. Full variable domain (remainder filled in from reference TRBV29-1 and TRBJ2-5): SAVISQKPSRDICQRGTSLTIQCQVDSQVTMMFWYRQQPGQSLTLIATANQGSEATYESGFVIDKFPISRPNLTFSTLTVSNMSPEDSSIYLCSVGSGQETQYFGPGTRLLVL.

The chain has TRBV18 and TRBJ2-5, with 7 bases matching TRBD1. CDR3 length equals 14 residues. V lost 0 bases and J lost 3; bases outside the gene matches: 1. CDR1 KGHSH and CDR2 LQKENI come from the germline V gene. CDR3 amino acids: CASSPPGTEETQYF. CDR3 nucleotides: TGTGCCAGCTCACCACCAGGGACAGAAGAGACCCAGTACTTC. Full variable domain (missing parts from reference TRBV18 and TRBJ2-5): NAGVMQNPRHLVRRRGQEARLRCSPMKGHSHVYWYRQLPEEGLKFMVYLQKENIIDESGMPKERFSAEFPKEGPSILRIQQVVRGDSAAYFCASSPPGTEETQYFGPGTRLLVL.

This chain connects TRBV4-2 to TRBJ1-1, with 7 nucleotides matching TRBD1. After removal of 4 bases from V and 4 bases from J, the junction contained 6 bases not matched to a gene. The CDR3 length is 14 residues. Per the germline V gene, CDR1 is LGHNA and CDR2 is YNFKEQ. As DNA, the CDR3 is TGTGCCAGCAGCCTTAGGGGGCGAAGCACTGAAGCTTTCTTT. It translates to CASSLRGRSTEAFF.

J is TRBJ1-2 and V is TRBV27; possibly TRBD1 for D (6 bases). Per germline, CDR1 MNHEY and CDR2 SMNVEV (reference sequence). The CDR3 spans 14 residues. Trimming cost V 10 bases and J 4 bases, with 19 bases left between them. The CDR3 region is CAMGGEDSSYGYTF. The CDR3 bases are TGTGCCATGGGGGGCGAGGACTCGAGCTATGGCTACACCTTC.

This clone was seen a handful of times. This chain's CDR3 is CASRTRQYGYTF. The DNA of the CDR3 is TGTGCCAGCAGAACTAGACAGTATGGCTACACCTTC. The chain is built from TRBV6-6 and TRBJ1-2; a weak D match, TRBD1 (5 bases). Germline CDR1 is MNHNY and CDR2 is SVGAGI (reference sequence). V lost 6 bases, J lost 5 bases, and 10 bases lay in between. The CDR3 consists of 12 residues.

This sequence joins TRBV9 and TRBJ1-2, with D tentatively TRBD1 (5 bases). V was trimmed by 3 bases and J by 6 bases, leaving 15 bases between them. Looked up from germline, CDR1 is SGDLS and CDR2 is YYNGEE. CDR3 length: 14 amino acids. CDR3 sequence reads: CASSAEGLNDGYTF. Written as DNA, the CDR3 is TGTGCCAGCAGCGCGGAGGGACTAAACGATGGCTACACCTTC.

There are a few counts of this clone. This rearrangement joins TRBV11-2 to TRBJ2-3; 9 bases align to TRBD2. The CDR3 totals 19 residues. The ends lost 1 base at V and 3 bases at J; junction bases unmatched: 14. CDR1 is SGHAT and CDR2 is FQNNGV in the germline V gene. This CDR3 is CASSLGGGGAFFGTDTQYF. The DNA of the CDR3 is TGTGCCAGCAGCTTAGGAGGCGGGGGGGCCTTTTTTGGGACAGATACGCAGTATTTT.

The V call is TRBV7-9, the J call TRBJ1-6, with TRBD1 as a possible D gene (6 bases). The CDR3 has 14 amino acids. Germline assignment: CDR1 SEHNR and CDR2 FQNEAQ (reference sequence). V was clipped by 4 bases and J by 14 bases, with 18 bases between them. In nucleotides, the CDR3 is TGTGCCAGCAGCTCCGGGACATTCGATGGATCCCTCCACTTT. Amino acid sequence: CASSSGTFDGSLHF. The variable domain in full, completed from reference TRBV7-9 and TRBJ1-6, reads DTGVSQNPRHKITKRGQNVTFRCDPISEHNRLYWYRQTLGQGPEFLTYFQNEAQLEKSRLLSDRFSAERPKGSFSTLEIQRTEQGDSAMYLCASSSGTFDGSLHFGNGTRLTVT.

Remarks on this clone: This CDR3 is also generated by other DNA sequences in the sample. This chain joins TRBV2 and TRBJ2-5, with D uncertain. This CDR3 contains 10 residues. Germline CDR1 is SNHLY and CDR2 is FYNNEI. The germline V and J ends were trimmed by 5 bases and 5 bases, with 3 bases remaining between them. CDR3: CASSRETQYF. CDR3 bases: TGTGCCAGCAGTCGGGAGACCCAGTACTTC.

This clone has a single count. The chain links TRBV2 to TRBJ2-1; a possible D gene is TRBD1 (6 bases). Germline V gene lookup returns CDR1 SNHLY and CDR2 FYNNEI. V gave up 4 bases and J gave up 0 bases, with 13 bases separating them. The CDR3 has 16 residues. CDR3 in amino acids: CASSGGGVSSYNEQFF. The CDR3 coding sequence is TGTGCCAGCAGTGGAGGGGGAGTTAGCTCCTACAATGAGCAGTTCTTC.

The genes are TRBV25-1 and TRBJ1-2, with TRBD1 as a possible D gene (6 bases). Germline values: CDR1 MGHDK, CDR2 SYGVNS. The CDR3 is 15 amino acids. V was clipped by 1 base and J by 4 bases, with 13 bases between them. CDR3 DNA: TGTGCCAGCAGTGAATCTGGGGGCACCGGCTATGGCTACACCTTC. This sequence encodes CASSESGGTGYGYTF.

The chain is built from TRBV27 and TRBJ1-2, with 8 bases fitting TRBD1. J lost 11 bases, V lost 2 bases, and 10 bases had no gene match. Germline CDR1 is MNHEY and CDR2 is SMNVEV (reference sequence). This CDR3 spans 14 amino acids. CDR3 nucleotide sequence: TGTGCCAGCAGTTTAACAGGGGGTTCTCAGAGATACACCTTC. It codes for CASSLTGGSQRYTF.

The CDR3 loop reads CASSSLDGGLWTF. DNA for the CDR3: TGCGCCAGCAGCTCCCTCGACGGGGGGCTATGGACCTTC. This chain links TRBV5-1 with TRBJ1-2; D possibly corresponds to TRBD1 (6 bases). Germline CDR1 is SGHRS and CDR2 is YFSETQ. V dropped 3 bases and J dropped 14 bases, with 20 bases sitting between them. The CDR3 has 13 amino acids.

CDR3 in DNA: TGCAGCGTTAACCAGGGCAGGGGGGAAGCTTTCTTT. Amino acid sequence: CSVNQGRGEAFF. The V and J genes are TRBV29-1 and TRBJ1-1, with 7 bases fitting TRBD1. V dropped 5 bases and J dropped 8; count of bases not matched to a gene: 8. Germline CDR1 and CDR2: SQVTM and ANQGSEA. This CDR3 spans 12 amino acids. Supplemented by reference TRBV29-1 and TRBJ1-1, the full variable domain reads SAVISQKPSRDICQRGTSLTIQCQVDSQVTMMFWYRQQPGQSLTLIATANQGSEATYESGFVIDKFPISRPNLTFSTLTVSNMSPEDSSIYLCSVNQGRGEAFFGQGTRLTVV.

This clone was detected a few times. The junction shows a germline mismatch at one end, possibly a read error. The chain carries TRBV28 and TRBJ2-1; D is possibly TRBD2 (5 bases). This CDR3 is 15 amino acids long. Germline V gives CDR1 MDHEN, CDR2 SYDVKM. CDR3 DNA sequence: TGTGCCAGCAGTCCCAGCGGTCGGGCATACAGTGAGCAGTTCTTC. As protein: CASSPSGRAYSEQFF.

The chain employs TRBV30 and TRBJ1-1, with D uncertain. The CDR3 totals 16 residues. Germline CDR1 and CDR2: GTSNPN and SVGIG (reference sequence). The V gene lost 2 bases and the J gene lost 0 bases, with 16 bases spanning the gap. The chain's CDR3 is CAWSRAANLMNTEAFF. The CDR3 DNA sequence: TGTGCCTGGAGTCGGGCAGCAAACCTCATGAACACTGAAGCTTTCTTT.

The V call is TRBV5-1, the J call TRBJ2-3, with D uncertain. This CDR3 region has 13 residues. Deletions cut 5 bases from V and 3 bases from J, with 10 bases between. Germline V gene data show CDR1 as SGHRS and CDR2 as YFSETQ. This CDR3 is CASSLSRTDTQYF. For the CDR3, the DNA is TGCGCCAGCAGTCTGTCTCGGACAGATACGCAGTATTTT.

V usage is TRBV29-1 and J usage is TRBJ2-5; 7 positions agree with TRBD2. The CDR3 is made up of 16 amino acids. CDR1 is SQVTM, CDR2 ANQGSEA, per germline. V trimming: 7 bases; J trimming: 7 bases; junction bases outside the gene matches: 21. The CDR3 coding sequence is TGCAGCGGTGATGGTGTTTCGGGACTACCGCGGGGGACCCAGTACTTC. This gives the protein CSGDGVSGLPRGTQYF. Using reference TRBV29-1 and TRBJ2-5 for the parts outside the CDR3, the full variable domain is SAVISQKPSRDICQRGTSLTIQCQVDSQVTMMFWYRQQPGQSLTLIATANQGSEATYESGFVIDKFPISRPNLTFSTLTVSNMSPEDSSIYLCSGDGVSGLPRGTQYFGPGTRLLVL.

The chain has TRBV29-1 and TRBJ1-2; D ambiguous. Trimming removed 3 bases from V and 2 bases from J, with 4 bases in between. Looked up from germline, CDR1 is SQVTM and CDR2 is ANQGSEA. The CDR3 runs 11 residues. In nucleotides, the CDR3 is TGCAGCGTTGAGGGAAACTATGGCTACACCTTC. It yields the protein CSVEGNYGYTF.

This sequence joins TRBV27 and TRBJ2-5; D remains unclear. This CDR3 region has 11 residues. Germline V gene lookup returns CDR1 MNHEY and CDR2 SMNVEV (reference sequence). V lost 7 bases to trimming and J lost 7 bases, with 10 bases between them. The CDR3 DNA reads as TGTGCCAGCAAAGGGTCAGGGACCCAGTACTTC. It encodes CASKGSGTQYF.

The rearrangement links TRBV30 to TRBJ2-7; 7 bases fit TRBD2. CDR3 length equals 13 residues. V was pared by 2 bases and J by 3 bases, with 4 bases of the junction left unmatched. Germline V gives CDR1 GTSNPN, CDR2 SVGIG (reference sequence). This CDR3 is CAWSRLADYEQYF. The CDR3 bases are TGTGCCTGGAGTCGGCTAGCGGACTACGAGCAGTACTTC.

The rearrangement links TRBV29-1 to TRBJ1-3; D gene ambiguous. There are 13 residues in the CDR3. Trimming took 4 bases from V and 0 from J, leaving 7 bases between them. Germline values: CDR1 SQVTM, CDR2 ANQGSEA. The CDR3 reads CSVGASSGNTIYF. DNA of the CDR3: TGCAGCGTTGGGGCCAGCTCTGGAAACACCATATATTTT.

This clone appeared a few times. The V gene is TRBV7-2, the J gene TRBJ1-3; D is undetermined. Germline V gene data show CDR1 as SGHTA and CDR2 as FQGNSA. The ends were cut back, 5 bases at V and 0 bases at J, with 14 bases in the middle. This CDR3 has 16 residues. The CDR3 here is CASSPQDGLSGNTIYF. The CDR3 coding sequence is TGTGCCAGCAGCCCTCAGGACGGACTCTCTGGAAACACCATATATTTT.

The rearrangement uses TRBV5-4 and TRBJ2-1; D is perhaps TRBD2 (6 bases). Germline V lookup: CDR1 SGHNT, CDR2 YYREEE (reference sequence). The CDR3 is 14 residues long. Trimming left V 2 bases short and J 5 bases short, with 11 bases between. In DNA, the CDR3 is TGTGCCAGCAGCTTATACTGGGGGGACAATGAGCAGTTCTTC. Translated, it gives CASSLYWGDNEQFF.

The chain links TRBV5-4 to TRBJ2-4; a possible D gene is TRBD2 (6 bases). Germline V gene data show CDR1 as SGHNT and CDR2 as YYREEE (reference sequence). The CDR3 totals 16 residues. The germline V and J ends were trimmed by 3 bases and 0 bases, with 13 bases remaining between them. The CDR3 spells CASSSGRRLAKNIQYF. Here the CDR3 DNA reads TGTGCCAGCAGCTCTGGGAGGCGGCTAGCCAAAAACATTCAGTACTTC. The full variable domain, its missing parts supplied by reference TRBV5-4 and TRBJ2-4, is ETGVTQSPTHLIKTRGQQVTLRCSSQSGHNTVSWYQQALGQGPQFIFQYYREEENGRGNFPPRFSGLQFPNYSSELNVNALELDDSALYLCASSSGRRLAKNIQYFGAGTRLSVL.

The chain recombines TRBV29-1 with TRBJ2-3, with D perhaps TRBD2 (6 bases). The CDR3 is 14 residues long. V was clipped by 2 bases and J by 1 base, with 10 bases between them. Germline lookup yields CDR1 SQVTM and CDR2 ANQGSEA. CDR3 DNA: TGCAGCGTTGAACCCGGGGGAGGCACAGATACGCAGTATTTT. Its protein is CSVEPGGGTDTQYF.

Only a few counts were recorded for this clone. The rearrangement uses TRBV29-1 and TRBJ2-1; D gene unclear. This CDR3 has 12 amino acids. V gave up 1 base and J gave up 9 bases, with 10 bases separating them. In germline, CDR1 is SQVTM, CDR2 ANQGSEA. The DNA for the CDR3 is TGCAGCGTTGAAGTTAGGGATCCTGAGCAGTTCTTC. Translating it yields CSVEVRDPEQFF.

The chain uses TRBV23-1 and TRBJ1-5, with D possibly matching TRBD1 (5 bases). TRBV23-1 is an ORF for which the function is uncertain. The V and J ends lost 10 bases and 1 base respectively, with 11 bases between them. There are 13 residues in the CDR3. CDR3 in DNA: TGCGCCATCTACCGGGGGAGCAATCAGCCCCAGCATTTT. Translated: CAIYRGSNQPQHF.

The genes are TRBV7-2 and TRBJ2-5; the D gene is possibly TRBD2 (5 bases). This CDR3 comprises 14 residues. V lost 4 bases and J 0 bases, leaving 9 bases between the germline ends. The germline CDR1 and CDR2 sequences are SGHTA and FQGNSA. This chain's CDR3 is CASSSDWYQETQYF. CDR3 sequence (DNA): TGTGCCAGCAGCTCGGACTGGTACCAAGAGACCCAGTACTTC.